The sequence of this TCR beta chain was determined in a study of blood T cell repertoires in COVID-19. Study at large: Acute and convalescent COVID-19 samples came from the United States, Italy and Spain.

V was clipped by 4 bases and J by 5 bases, with 15 bases between them. The CDR3 consists of 14 residues. The germline V gene has CDR1 SGHDT and CDR2 YYEEEE. In the original analysis: Estimation of nucleated cell counts relied on the amplification of reference gene primers. Sequenced by immunoSEQ multiplex PCR; TCRdb stores in-frame clones only, minus some. The V and J calls and clone size come from that table; D and trimming were worked out from the DNA. The sample carries approximately 400,000 clones, 80% to 90% recorded once. The sample taken for sequencing was peripheral blood. The V gene is TRBV5-6, the J gene TRBJ2-5, with D perhaps TRBD2 (6 bases). The TCR originated in a man aged 35-49 years with acute or convalescent COVID-19. The CDR3 loop is CASSPRLGVETQYF. The CDR3, as DNA: TGTGCCAGCAGCCCGAGACTAGGCGTGGAGACCCAGTACTTC.